The following is a T cell receptor beta chain sequence with its context. Its cognate antigen is unknown. These data come from a study of regulatory T cells in long-lasting Graves disease. Study context: To qualify as persistent, Graves' disease required over 5 years of antithyroid drugs with positive TSH receptor antibodies. Findings of the study overall: Fewer public clonotypes were shared by new patients (approximately 970) than by persistent patients (2,741).

The authors built TCR beta libraries using iRepertoire HTBI primers and Arm-PCR of CDR3 regions. In the original processing: Looking across samples, the authors found 62 TRBV and 14 TRBJ segments. TCRdb passed the multiplex PCR reads through MiXCR, listing each CDR3 protein once. Clone size and V and J calls follow TCRdb, not the original study. This sample yields about 470,000 distinct CDR3 sequences, of which roughly 20% are seen a single time; 7% to 9.5% belongs to the top ten. Time point of the sample: persistent/refractory GD, antithyroid drugs over 5 years with positive TRAb. PBMCs provided the RNA from which the TCR library was made. The peripheral blood volume drawn was around 10 milliliters, and it was collected into EDTA tubes. This sequence was found in a female donor with Graves disease. The sequenced sample was peripheral blood mononuclear cells (PBMCs), obtained when the disease was refractory, from a patient treated with antithyroid drugs.

The CDR3 coding sequence is TGTGCCAGCAGCTTGTGGGTTGGGACCGGATCAGGAGAGACCCAGTACTTC. This translates into CASSLWVGTGSGETQYF. This chain uses TRBV7-9 with TRBJ2-5, with D perhaps given as TRBD1 or TRBD2 (5 bases each). V was cut by 3 bases and J by 4 bases, with 21 bases left in between. This CDR3 comprises 17 residues. Germline-derived CDR1 and CDR2 are SEHNR and FQNEAQ (reference sequence).